The T cell receptor (beta chain) described here comes from a study of early stage breast cancer tumors. This clone was detected once. What it recognizes is unknown. Study-level findings and limits: Tumors had approximately 2.5-fold higher T cell density and higher clonality than adjacent normal breast tissue.

Profiling relied on immunoSEQ multiplex PCR, and the TCRdb table lists in-frame clones only, not all of them. This repertoire shows over 5,000 clones, roughly three quarters found once; its top ten account for around a sixth. CDR3 length: 13 amino acids. Germline assignment: CDR1 SGDLS and CDR2 YYNGEE. V lost 3 bases and J 4 bases, leaving 10 bases between the germline ends. This chain joins TRBV9 and TRBJ1-1; possibly TRBD1 for D (6 bases). Sample: breast tumor tissue. This TCR derives from a person between 55 and 69 years old with breast cancer. CDR3 bases: TGTGCCAGCAGCGCCCCCAGGGGCACTGAAGCTTTCTTT. This gives the protein CASSAPRGTEAFF.